Given below is one T cell receptor (beta chain) in context. The sample is drawn from a study of OX40 agonist ivuxolimab in advanced cancers. Study at large: Every patient in dose escalation had hepatocellular carcinoma, melanoma, renal cell or head and neck cancer. Partial responses were seen in three patients, one with hepatocellular carcinoma and two with cutaneous melanoma.

Germline CDR1 and CDR2: LNHDA and SQIVND (reference sequence). The CDR3 runs 15 residues. V lost 1 base to trimming and J lost 5 bases, with 15 bases between them. Generated by immunoSEQ multiplex PCR, the TCRdb table keeps only in-frame clones and is missing some. Found here are approximately 13,000 clones, roughly 82% of them singletons; the top ten hold about 31%. Blood got drawn at baseline, again on cycle 4 day 1, and then on cycle 7 day 1. The receptor was isolated from an adult with an advanced solid tumor such as melanoma, head and neck, liver or kidney cancer. The chain employs TRBV19 and TRBJ2-7; possible D gene TRBD2, 6 bases. The material sequenced was CD4+ or CD8+ T cells sorted from blood, taken in a trial of the OX40 agonist ivuxolimab. CDR3 residues: CASSIGSGGVHEQYF. CDR3 in DNA: TGTGCCAGTAGTATAGGATCAGGAGGGGTCCACGAGCAGTACTTC.